A single sample is the source of the 20 T cell receptor beta chains below, sequenced in a study of T cells in Graves' hyperthyroidism and ophthalmopathy. Amplified TCR beta CDR3 regions derived from RNA transcripts. First-round RT-PCR of the TCR CDR3 relied on the HTBI primer set. TCRdb itself ran the multiplex PCR reads through MiXCR, one entry per CDR3 protein. The table lists some 740,000 distinct CDR3 sequences, about 15% of them singletons. Material: blood. The receptors come from a woman aged 18-29 years with Graves' hyperthyroidism.

Concerning this clonotype itself: This may come from a read error, since a much larger clone is one base off. The chain joins TRBV11-3 to TRBJ2-7; TRBD1 aligns across 8 bases. From germline, CDR1 is SGHNT and CDR2 YENEEA. The length of the CDR3 is 15 residues. V shed 2 bases, J shed 2 bases, and the junction held 5 bases outside the gene matches. The CDR3 is CASSLPWTGTYEQYF. The DNA of the CDR3 is TGTGCCAGCAGCTTACCCTGGACAGGGACCTACGAGCAGTACTTC.

The table lists this clonotype with many counts. The rearrangement uses TRBV18 and TRBJ1-1; D remains ambiguous. V was trimmed by 6 bases and J by 0 bases, leaving 14 bases between them. Germline CDR1 reads KGHSH; CDR2 reads LQKENI. There are 15 residues in the CDR3. CDR3 sequence: CASSPKTEMNTEAFF. The CDR3 DNA reads as TGTGCCAGCTCTCCAAAGACGGAAATGAACACTGAAGCTTTCTTT.

A word on this clonotype: One junction end disagrees with the germline gene, perhaps due to a read error. The V gene is TRBV10-3, the J gene TRBJ1-4; 7 nucleotides agree with TRBD1. The CDR3 extends over 14 amino acids. Germline V gives CDR1 ENHRY, CDR2 SYGVKD. The CDR3 region is CAISGTGSQEKLFF. In nucleotides, the CDR3 is TGTGCCATCAGTGGGACAGGCAGCCAAGAAAAGCTGTTTTTT.

There are many counts of this clonotype. V is TRBV27 and J is TRBJ2-7; 16 bases fit TRBD2. Germline V gene data show CDR1 as MNHEY and CDR2 as SMNVEV (reference sequence). This CDR3 is 18 amino acids long. The trim removed 5 bases at V and 0 bases at J, leaving 7 bases unmatched. In DNA, the CDR3 is TGTGCCAGCAGTCGCCCGGGACTAGCGGGAGGGTCCTCCTACGAGCAGTACTTC. Residues: CASSRPGLAGGSSYEQYF.

This clonotype was seen at least ten times. V and J are TRBV18 and TRBJ2-5, with 8 nucleotides matching TRBD2. The ends lost 3 bases at V and 5 bases at J; junction bases unmatched: 5. In germline, CDR1 is KGHSH, CDR2 LQKENI. CDR3 length equals 14 residues. This chain's CDR3 is CASSPGGARETQYF. The CDR3 nucleotides are TGTGCCAGCTCACCCGGGGGGGCACGTGAGACCCAGTACTTC.

This clonotype was seen at least ten times. This sequence joins TRBV12-3 or TRBV12-4 and TRBJ2-1; D is perhaps TRBD2 (6 bases). V lost 2 bases to trimming and J lost 7 bases, with 18 bases between them. The length of the CDR3 is 16 residues. The CDR3 coding sequence is TGTGCCAGCAGTTTACGAGGCGGGAATTTGTTAAATGAGCAGTTCTTC. Amino acids: CASSLRGGNLLNEQFF.

The V call is TRBV19, the J call TRBJ2-1, with unresolved D. Between the trimmed V and J ends, which lost 10 bases and 10 bases, there was a span of 14 bases. This CDR3 spans 11 amino acids. Germline V gene data show CDR1 as LNHDA and CDR2 as SQIVND (reference sequence). The CDR3 protein is CATQLGLEQFF. As DNA, the CDR3 is TGTGCCACTCAATTGGGTCTGGAGCAGTTCTTC.

This clonotype was seen ten or more times. V and J are TRBV7-8 and TRBJ2-7, with D perhaps matching TRBD2 (5 bases). With 2 bases removed from V and 0 bases from J, the gap between germline ends came to 8 bases. The germline CDR1 and CDR2 sequences are SGHVS and FQNEAQ. The CDR3 is made up of 14 amino acids. This CDR3 is CASSLQAASYEQYF. CDR3 bases: TGTGCCAGCAGCTTACAAGCGGCCTCCTACGAGCAGTACTTC. The variable domain in full, completed from reference TRBV7-8 and TRBJ2-7, reads GAGVSQSPRYKVAKRGQDVALRCDPISGHVSLFWYQQALGQGPEFLTYFQNEAQLDKSGLPSDRFFAERPEGSVSTLKIQRTQQEDSAVYLCASSLQAASYEQYFGPGTRLTVT.

The genes are TRBV20-1 and TRBJ1-2; D unclear. Trimming shortened V by 5 bases and J by 0 bases, and 22 bases separated the two germline ends. CDR1 DFQATT and CDR2 SNEGSKA come from the germline V gene (reference sequence). This CDR3 has 17 amino acids. As DNA, the CDR3 is TGCAGTGCTCCCCTTGAGACCTTTGCTTTGGCTAACTATGGCTACACCTTC. Translated, it gives CSAPLETFALANYGYTF.

This clonotype was seen ten or more times. The rearrangement joins TRBV5-6 to TRBJ2-7; 8 nucleotides agree with TRBD1. Germline V CDR1 and CDR2: SGHDT, YYEEEE. The CDR3 is made up of 13 amino acids. The V gene end was trimmed by 2 bases and the J gene end by 6 bases; junction bases not matched to a gene: 4. The CDR3 region is CASSFGRGREQYF. CDR3 sequence (DNA): TGTGCCAGCAGCTTCGGCAGGGGGCGCGAGCAGTACTTC.

This clonotype was seen ten or more times. CDR3 sequence reads: CASSPETVSYEQYF. The CDR3 DNA reads TGTGCCAGCAGCCCAGAGACTGTTTCCTACGAGCAGTACTTC. V gene TRBV7-6 combines with J gene TRBJ2-7; no clear D. The V gene's germline CDR1 is SGHVS and CDR2 FNYEAQ. The CDR3 spans 14 residues. V lost 5 bases and J 1 base, leaving 12 bases between the germline ends. The complete variable domain, with remaining parts taken from reference TRBV7-6 and TRBJ2-7, reads GAGVSQSPRYKVTKRGQDVALRCDPISGHVSLYWYRQALGQGPEFLTYFNYEAQQDKSGLPNDRFSAERPEGSISTLTIQRTEQRDSAMYRCASSPETVSYEQYFGPGTRLTVT.

The chain is built from TRBV5-4 and TRBJ2-3; TRBD1 matches 10 bases. Looked up from germline, CDR1 is SGHNT and CDR2 is YYREEE (reference sequence). The junction had 5 bases not matched to a gene; V was cut back by 0 bases and J by 4 bases. There are 16 residues in the CDR3. CDR3 protein: CASSLEPGTGADTQYF. The CDR3 nucleotides are TGTGCCAGCAGCTTGGAGCCGGGGACAGGGGCAGATACGCAGTATTTT. The variable domain in full, completed from reference TRBV5-4 and TRBJ2-3, reads ETGVTQSPTHLIKTRGQQVTLRCSSQSGHNTVSWYQQALGQGPQFIFQYYREEENGRGNFPPRFSGLQFPNYSSELNVNALELDDSALYLCASSLEPGTGADTQYFGPGTRLTVL.

Concerning this clonotype itself: A much larger clone is a single base away; this may be a read error. The chain carries TRBV7-3 and TRBJ2-1; D gene ambiguous. The CDR3 loop spans 13 amino acids. From germline, CDR1 is SGHTA and CDR2 FQGTGA. CDR3 DNA sequence: TGTGCCGGCAGCTCATATAATAGCAATGAGCAGTTCTTC. The encoded protein is CAGSSYNSNEQFF.

The chain carries TRBV10-3 and TRBJ1-2; no firm D call. This CDR3 spans 15 amino acids. Trimming left V 0 bases short and J 0 bases short, with 8 bases between. CDR1 and CDR2 (germline): ENHRY, SYGVKD. The CDR3: CAISESGNPNYGYTF. The DNA of the CDR3 is TGTGCCATCAGTGAGTCTGGGAACCCTAACTATGGCTACACCTTC.

On this clonotype: A single base separates this from a much larger clone, so it may be a read error. The chain carries TRBV2 and TRBJ2-1, with 14 nucleotides matching TRBD2. The CDR3 is 16 residues long. Germline CDR1 SNHLY, CDR2 FYNNEI. Germline trimming cut 8 bases from V and 8 bases from J; bases unmatched to any gene: 11. As DNA, the CDR3 is TGTGCCAGCCAGGGACTAGCGGGAGCCTTCGGCGATGAGCAGTTCTTC. It translates to CASQGLAGAFGDEQFF.

This clonotype has a handful of counts. This chain links TRBV18 with TRBJ2-1, with 10 bases matching TRBD1. V gave up 2 bases and J gave up 9 bases; unmatched junction bases: 4. The CDR3 extends over 14 amino acids. Germline assignment: CDR1 KGHSH and CDR2 LQKENI. CDR3 in amino acids: CASSPGTGDGEQFF. CDR3 DNA sequence: TGTGCCAGCTCACCAGGGACAGGGGATGGTGAGCAGTTCTTC.

V is TRBV11-3 and J is TRBJ1-1; no definite D call. The germline V gene has CDR1 SGHNT and CDR2 YENEEA. V lost 1 base and J lost 0, with 12 bases in between. This CDR3 is built from 16 residues. The CDR3 bases are TGTGCCAGCAGCTTAGGCCGCCGGGGAATGAACACTGAAGCTTTCTTT. It specifies CASSLGRRGMNTEAFF.

The chain links TRBV29-1 to TRBJ2-7; 10 bases map to TRBD1. Trimming at V came to 7 bases and at J to 0 bases, leaving 9 bases not matched to a gene. Germline V gene sequence: CDR1 SQVTM, CDR2 ANQGSEA. CDR3 length: 15 amino acids. DNA for the CDR3: TGCAGCGCAATACCGGGACAGGGGAGCTCCTACGAGCAGTACTTC. It specifies CSAIPGQGSSYEQYF.

This clonotype was seen a few times. The chain couples TRBV6-1 to TRBJ2-7, with TRBD1 matching over 8 bases. CDR1 MNHNS and CDR2 SASEGT come from the germline V gene. CDR3 size: 15 residues. Trimming removed 5 bases from V and 6 bases from J; junction bases left unmatched: 12. CDR3 sequence reads: CASSPATGVGVEQYF. Here the CDR3 DNA reads TGTGCCAGCAGTCCTGCGACAGGGGTGGGGGTCGAGCAGTACTTC.

This clonotype was observed at least ten times. The chain couples TRBV7-3 to TRBJ2-5, with TRBD1 matching over 9 bases. The CDR3 runs 15 residues. Trimming at V came to 4 bases and at J to 4 bases, leaving 7 bases not matched to a gene. Germline CDR1 reads SGHTA; CDR2 reads FQGTGA. The CDR3 loop reads CASSSQGARGETQYF. CDR3 nucleotides: TGTGCCAGCAGCTCACAGGGGGCCAGGGGAGAGACCCAGTACTTC.